The next 2 T cell receptor beta chains were all read from a single sample in a study of CD4+ T cells in melanoma (dated 2022 in TCRdb). Receptor amplification or capture employed the immunoSEQ multiplex PCR assay. In TCRdb, the immuneACCESS table is reduced to in-frame sequences with V and J assigned. These tables do not hold every clone; where another copy was compared, an unresolved V gene accounts for under half, and the others remain unexplained. Present in this sample are about 14,000 clones, under 80% of which were seen just once. In total, the top ten clones hold 15% to 17% of the sample. The sample consisted of cells from a culture (not recorded whether cultured in vitro). All receptors come from a human donor with melanoma.

This chain uses TRBV7-9 with TRBJ1-2; D ambiguous. Germline V CDR1 and CDR2: SEHNR, FQNEAQ (reference sequence). V was pared by 6 bases and J by 3 bases, with 17 bases between. This CDR3 comprises 15 residues. CDR3 sequence: CASRKSVRGDYGYTF. The CDR3 DNA is TGTGCCAGCAGAAAGTCCGTACGGGGAGACTATGGCTACACCTTC.

This clone is labeled large. The J gene is TRBJ1-1, the V gene TRBV7-9; maybe TRBD1 (5 bases). CDR1 is SEHNR and CDR2 is FQNEAQ in the germline V gene (reference sequence). The CDR3 consists of 13 residues. V was pared by 5 bases and J by 12 bases, with 19 bases between. This CDR3 is CASSPGAAPGTFF. The CDR3 DNA reads TGTGCCAGCAGCCCTGGGGCAGCTCCTGGGACTTTCTTT.